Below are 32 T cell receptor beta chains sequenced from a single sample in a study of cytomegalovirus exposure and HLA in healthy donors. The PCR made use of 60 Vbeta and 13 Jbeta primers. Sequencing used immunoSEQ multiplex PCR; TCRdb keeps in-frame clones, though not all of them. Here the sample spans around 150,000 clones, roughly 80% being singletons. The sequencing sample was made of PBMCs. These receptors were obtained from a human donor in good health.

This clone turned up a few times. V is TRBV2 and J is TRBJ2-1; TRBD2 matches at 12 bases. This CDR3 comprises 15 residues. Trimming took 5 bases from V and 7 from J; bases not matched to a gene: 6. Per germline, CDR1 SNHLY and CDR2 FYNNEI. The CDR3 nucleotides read TGTGCCAGCAGTCCTCTAGCGGGGGGGCCGAATGAGCAGTTCTTC. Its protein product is CASSPLAGGPNEQFF. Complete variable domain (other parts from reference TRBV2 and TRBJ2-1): EPEVTQTPSHQVTQMGQEVILRCVPISNHLYFYWYRQILGQKVEFLVSFYNNEISEKSEIFDDQFSVERPDGSNFTLKIRSTKLEDSAMYFCASSPLAGGPNEQFFGPGTRLTVL.

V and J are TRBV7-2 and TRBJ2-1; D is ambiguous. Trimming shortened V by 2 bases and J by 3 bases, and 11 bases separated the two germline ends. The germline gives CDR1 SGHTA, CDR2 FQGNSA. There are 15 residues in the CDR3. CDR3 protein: CASSLRLPIYNEQFF. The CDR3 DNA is TGTGCCAGCAGCTTACGACTTCCAATCTACAATGAGCAGTTCTTC.

CDR3 region: CASSFPGNEQFF. CDR3 sequence (DNA): TGTGCCAGCAGTTTTCCAGGAAATGAGCAGTTCTTC. The chain uses TRBV27 and TRBJ2-1; D gene unclear. The V gene's germline CDR1 is MNHEY and CDR2 SMNVEV (reference sequence). V was shortened by 3 bases and J by 7 bases, with 7 bases between the two germline ends. The CDR3 is made up of 12 amino acids.

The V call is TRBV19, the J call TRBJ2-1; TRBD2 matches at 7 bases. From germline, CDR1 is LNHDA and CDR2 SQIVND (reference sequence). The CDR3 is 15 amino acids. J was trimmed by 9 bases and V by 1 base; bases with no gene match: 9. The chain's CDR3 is CASSIAYGGGGEQFF. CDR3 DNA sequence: TGTGCCAGTAGTATAGCCTACGGCGGGGGTGGTGAGCAGTTCTTC. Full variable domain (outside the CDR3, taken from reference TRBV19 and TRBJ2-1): DGGITQSPKYLFRKEGQNVTLSCEQNLNHDAMYWYRQDPGQGLRLIYYSQIVNDFQKGDIAEGYSVSREKKESFPLTVTSAQKNPTAFYLCASSIAYGGGGEQFFGPGTRLTVL.

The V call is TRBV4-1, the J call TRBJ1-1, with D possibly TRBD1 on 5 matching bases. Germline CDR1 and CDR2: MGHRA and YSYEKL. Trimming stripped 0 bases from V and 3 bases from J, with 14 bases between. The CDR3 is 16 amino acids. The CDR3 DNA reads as TGCGCCAGCAGCCAAGATTGGCGGGGGTGGGACACTGAAGCTTTCTTT. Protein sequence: CASSQDWRGWDTEAFF.

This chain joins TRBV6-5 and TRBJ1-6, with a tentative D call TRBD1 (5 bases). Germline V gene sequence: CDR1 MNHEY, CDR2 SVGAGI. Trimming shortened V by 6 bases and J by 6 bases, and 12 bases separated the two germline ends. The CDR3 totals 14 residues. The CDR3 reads CASRYDRINSPLHF. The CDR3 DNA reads TGTGCCAGCAGATATGACAGAATTAATTCACCCCTCCACTTT.

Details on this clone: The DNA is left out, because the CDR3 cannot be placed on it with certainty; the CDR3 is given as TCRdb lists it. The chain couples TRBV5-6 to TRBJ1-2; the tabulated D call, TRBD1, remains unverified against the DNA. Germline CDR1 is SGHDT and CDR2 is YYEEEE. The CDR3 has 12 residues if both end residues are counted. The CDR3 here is CASSFGAGSVTF.

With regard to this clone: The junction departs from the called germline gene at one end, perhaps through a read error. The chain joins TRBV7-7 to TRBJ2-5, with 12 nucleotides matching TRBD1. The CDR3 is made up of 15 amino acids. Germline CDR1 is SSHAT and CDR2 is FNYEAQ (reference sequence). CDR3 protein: CASSLGTGGSETQYF. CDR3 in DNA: TGTGCTAGCAGCTTAGGGACAGGGGGCTCAGAGACCCAGTACTTC.

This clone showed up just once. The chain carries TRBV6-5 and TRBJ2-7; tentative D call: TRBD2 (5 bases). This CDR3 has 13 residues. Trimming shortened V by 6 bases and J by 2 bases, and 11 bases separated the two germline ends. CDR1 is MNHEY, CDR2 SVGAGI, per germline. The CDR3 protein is CASSPAAPYEQYF. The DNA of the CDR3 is TGTGCCAGCAGCCCAGCGGCACCCTACGAGCAGTACTTC.

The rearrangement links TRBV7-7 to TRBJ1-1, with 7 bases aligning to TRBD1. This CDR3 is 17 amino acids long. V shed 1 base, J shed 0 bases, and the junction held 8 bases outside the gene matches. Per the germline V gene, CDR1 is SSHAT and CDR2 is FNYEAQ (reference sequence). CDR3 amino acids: CASSLEPTGLVNTEAFF. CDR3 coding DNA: TGTGCCAGCAGCTTAGAGCCGACAGGGTTAGTGAACACTGAAGCTTTCTTT.

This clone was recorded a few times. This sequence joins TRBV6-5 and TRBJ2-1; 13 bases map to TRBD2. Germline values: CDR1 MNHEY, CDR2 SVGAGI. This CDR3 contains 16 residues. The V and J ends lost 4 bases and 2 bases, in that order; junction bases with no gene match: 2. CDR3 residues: CASSLGLAGAYNEQFF. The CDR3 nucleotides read TGTGCCAGCAGTTTAGGACTAGCGGGGGCCTACAATGAGCAGTTCTTC.

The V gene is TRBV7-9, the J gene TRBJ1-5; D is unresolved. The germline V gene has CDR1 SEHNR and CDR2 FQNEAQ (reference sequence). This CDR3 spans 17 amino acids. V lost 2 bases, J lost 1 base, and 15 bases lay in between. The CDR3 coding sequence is TGTGCCAGCAGCTTAAGGTGGGCTGAAAGCAGCAATCAGCCCCAGCATTTT. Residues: CASSLRWAESSNQPQHF.

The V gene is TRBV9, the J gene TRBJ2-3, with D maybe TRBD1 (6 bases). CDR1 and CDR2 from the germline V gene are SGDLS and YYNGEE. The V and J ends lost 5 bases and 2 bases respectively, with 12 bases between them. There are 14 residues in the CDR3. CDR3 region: CASRGAYSTDTQYF. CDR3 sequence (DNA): TGTGCCAGCAGGGGGGCTTACTCCACAGATACGCAGTATTTT.

CDR3 residues: CASRKTPRDGYTF. In DNA, the CDR3 is TGTGCCAGCAGAAAGACCCCCAGGGATGGCTACACCTTC. The chain is built from TRBV5-4 and TRBJ1-2; maybe TRBD1 (5 bases). In germline, CDR1 is SGHNT, CDR2 YYREEE (reference sequence). The CDR3 consists of 13 residues. Trimming stripped 5 bases from V and 6 bases from J, with 14 bases between.

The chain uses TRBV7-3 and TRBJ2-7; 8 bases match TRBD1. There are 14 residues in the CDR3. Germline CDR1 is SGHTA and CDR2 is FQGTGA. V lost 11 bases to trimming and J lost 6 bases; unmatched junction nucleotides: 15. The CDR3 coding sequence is TGTGCCTCAGGGGAGGTTGACAGGGGAGGCGAGCAGTACTTC. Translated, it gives CASGEVDRGGEQYF.

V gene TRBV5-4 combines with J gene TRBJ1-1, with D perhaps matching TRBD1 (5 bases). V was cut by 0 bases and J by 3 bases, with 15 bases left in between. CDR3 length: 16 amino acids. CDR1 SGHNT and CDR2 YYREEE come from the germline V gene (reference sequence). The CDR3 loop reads CASSLEVIGEDTEAFF. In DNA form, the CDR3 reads TGTGCCAGCAGCTTGGAAGTAATAGGGGAGGACACTGAAGCTTTCTTT.

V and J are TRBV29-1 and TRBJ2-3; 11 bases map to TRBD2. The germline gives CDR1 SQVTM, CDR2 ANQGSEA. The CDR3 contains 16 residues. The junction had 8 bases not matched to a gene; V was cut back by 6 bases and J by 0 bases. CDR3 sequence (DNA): TGCAGCGTCGACAATAGCGGGGGGGATAGCACAGATACGCAGTATTTT. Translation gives CSVDNSGGDSTDTQYF.

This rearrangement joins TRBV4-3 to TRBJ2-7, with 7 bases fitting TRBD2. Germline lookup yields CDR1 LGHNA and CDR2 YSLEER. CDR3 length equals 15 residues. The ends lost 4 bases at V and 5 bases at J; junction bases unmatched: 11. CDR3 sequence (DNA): TGCGCCAGCAGCCGACTAGCTGGTAGCCGGGACGAGCAGTACTTC. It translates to CASSRLAGSRDEQYF.

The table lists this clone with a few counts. As DNA, the CDR3 is TGTGCCAGCAGCACCTGGCTGAACACTGAAGCTTTCTTT. Its protein is CASSTWLNTEAFF. The rearrangement uses TRBV9 and TRBJ1-1; D unresolved. Germline V gene data show CDR1 as SGDLS and CDR2 as YYNGEE. Between the trimmed V and J ends, which lost 4 bases and 0 bases, there was a span of 7 bases. This CDR3 contains 13 residues.

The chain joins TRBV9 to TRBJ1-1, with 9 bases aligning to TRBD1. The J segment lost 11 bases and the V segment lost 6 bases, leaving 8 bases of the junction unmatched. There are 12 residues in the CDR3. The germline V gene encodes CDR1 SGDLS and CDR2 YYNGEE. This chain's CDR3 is CASTPGQGLAFF. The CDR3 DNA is TGTGCCAGCACCCCGGGACAGGGCTTGGCTTTCTTT.

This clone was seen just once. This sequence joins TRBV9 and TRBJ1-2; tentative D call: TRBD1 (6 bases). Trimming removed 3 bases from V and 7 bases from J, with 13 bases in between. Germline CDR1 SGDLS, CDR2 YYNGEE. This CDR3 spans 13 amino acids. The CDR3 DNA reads TGTGCCAGCAGCGGGGACACTCGGGTTGGCTACACCTTC. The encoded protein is CASSGDTRVGYTF.

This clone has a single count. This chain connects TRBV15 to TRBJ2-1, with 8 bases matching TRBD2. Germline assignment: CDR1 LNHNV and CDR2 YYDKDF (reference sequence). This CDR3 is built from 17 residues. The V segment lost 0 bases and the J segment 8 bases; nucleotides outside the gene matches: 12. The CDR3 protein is CATSRDTPAGEVDEQFF. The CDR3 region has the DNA TGTGCCACCAGCAGAGATACCCCAGCGGGGGAGGTCGATGAGCAGTTCTTC.

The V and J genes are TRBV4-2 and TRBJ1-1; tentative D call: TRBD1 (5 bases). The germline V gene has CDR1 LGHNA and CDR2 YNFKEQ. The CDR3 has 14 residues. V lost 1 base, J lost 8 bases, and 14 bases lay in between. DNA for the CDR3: TGTGCCAGCAGCCAAGCGGAAGGGCAGGGAGAAGCTTTCTTT. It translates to CASSQAEGQGEAFF.

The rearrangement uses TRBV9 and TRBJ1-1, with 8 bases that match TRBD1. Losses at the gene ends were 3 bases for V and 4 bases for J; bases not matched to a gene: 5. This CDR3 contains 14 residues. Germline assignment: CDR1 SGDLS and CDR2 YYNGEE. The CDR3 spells CASSEDGQGTEAFF. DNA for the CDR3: TGTGCCAGCAGCGAGGACGGACAGGGCACTGAAGCTTTCTTT.

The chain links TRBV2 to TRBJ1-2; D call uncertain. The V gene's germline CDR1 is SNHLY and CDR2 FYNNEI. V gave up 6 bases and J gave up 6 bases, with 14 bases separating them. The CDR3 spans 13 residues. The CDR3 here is CASRLTPNDGYTF. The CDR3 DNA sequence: TGTGCCAGCAGATTAACACCGAACGATGGCTACACCTTC. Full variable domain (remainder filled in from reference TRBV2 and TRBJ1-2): EPEVTQTPSHQVTQMGQEVILRCVPISNHLYFYWYRQILGQKVEFLVSFYNNEISEKSEIFDDQFSVERPDGSNFTLKIRSTKLEDSAMYFCASRLTPNDGYTFGSGTRLTVV.

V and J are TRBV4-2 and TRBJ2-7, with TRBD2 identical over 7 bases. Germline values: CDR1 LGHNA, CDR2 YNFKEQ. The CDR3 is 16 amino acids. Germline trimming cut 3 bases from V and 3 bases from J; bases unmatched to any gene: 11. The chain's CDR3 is CASSHTRGDPIYEQYF. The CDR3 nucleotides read TGTGCCAGCAGCCATACCCGGGGGGACCCGATCTACGAGCAGTACTTC.

The CDR3 sequence is CASSPGDRGTEAFF. The DNA for the CDR3 is TGTGCCAGTAGTCCGGGAGACAGAGGGACTGAAGCTTTCTTT. The genes are TRBV19 and TRBJ1-1; weak D call: TRBD1 (5 bases). The ends were cut back, 5 bases at V and 5 bases at J, with 15 bases in the middle. Germline assignment: CDR1 LNHDA and CDR2 SQIVND (reference sequence). This CDR3 is 14 amino acids long. The full variable domain, completed using reference TRBV19 and TRBJ1-1, is DGGITQSPKYLFRKEGQNVTLSCEQNLNHDAMYWYRQDPGQGLRLIYYSQIVNDFQKGDIAEGYSVSREKKESFPLTVTSAQKNPTAFYLCASSPGDRGTEAFFGQGTRLTVV.

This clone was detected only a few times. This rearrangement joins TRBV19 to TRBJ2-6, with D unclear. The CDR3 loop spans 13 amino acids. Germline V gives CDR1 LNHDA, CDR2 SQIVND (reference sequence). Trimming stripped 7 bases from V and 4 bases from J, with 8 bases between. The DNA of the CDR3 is TGTGCCAGTACCGTCTCGGGGGCCAACGTCCTGACTTTC. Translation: CASTVSGANVLTF.

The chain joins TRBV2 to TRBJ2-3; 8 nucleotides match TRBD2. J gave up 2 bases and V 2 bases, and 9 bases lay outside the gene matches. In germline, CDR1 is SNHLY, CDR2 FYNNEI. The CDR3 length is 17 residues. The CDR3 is CASSEIQAGAFTDTQYF. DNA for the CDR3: TGTGCCAGCAGTGAAATCCAAGCGGGGGCCTTCACAGATACGCAGTATTTT.

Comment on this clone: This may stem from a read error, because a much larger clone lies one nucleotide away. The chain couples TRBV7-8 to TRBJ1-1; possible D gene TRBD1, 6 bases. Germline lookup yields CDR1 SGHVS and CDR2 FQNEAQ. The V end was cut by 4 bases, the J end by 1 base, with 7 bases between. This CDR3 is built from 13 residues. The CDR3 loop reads CASSSQGNTEAFF. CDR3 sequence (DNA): TGTGCCAGCAGCTCACAGGGGAACACTGAAGCTTTCTTT.

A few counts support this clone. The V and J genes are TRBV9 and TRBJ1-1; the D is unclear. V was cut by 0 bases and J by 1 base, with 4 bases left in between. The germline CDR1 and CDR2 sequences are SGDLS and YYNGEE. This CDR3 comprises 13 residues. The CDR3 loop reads CASSVGKNTEAFF. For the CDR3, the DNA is TGTGCCAGCAGCGTAGGTAAGAACACTGAAGCTTTCTTT.

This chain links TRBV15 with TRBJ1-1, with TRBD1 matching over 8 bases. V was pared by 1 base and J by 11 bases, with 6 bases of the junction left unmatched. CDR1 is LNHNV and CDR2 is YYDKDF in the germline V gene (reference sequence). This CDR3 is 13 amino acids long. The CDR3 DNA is TGTGCCACCAGCAGAGGACAGGGGTCGGGTGCTTTCTTT. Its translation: CATSRGQGSGAFF.